These 25 T cell receptor beta chains originate from one sample sequenced in a study of cytomegalovirus exposure and HLA in healthy donors. The primer mix had 60 Vbeta and 13 Jbeta primers. Using immunoSEQ multiplex PCR, the repertoire was profiled, and TCRdb retains in-frame clones only, with some absent. The sample lists more than 95,000 clones, 76% occurring once. Sequenced input: PBMCs. The origin of the receptors is a man in his forties or fifties in good health and CMV-seronegative.

The V gene is TRBV18, the J gene TRBJ2-5; 8 bases are shared with TRBD2. In germline, CDR1 is KGHSH, CDR2 LQKENI. Trimming took 6 bases from V and 1 from J; bases not matched to a gene: 10. The CDR3 covers 16 residues. The chain's CDR3 is CASSPEERGFQETQYF. CDR3 nucleotide sequence: TGTGCCAGCTCCCCGGAGGAGCGGGGGTTCCAAGAGACCCAGTACTTC.

The chain carries TRBV11-2 and TRBJ1-1; no definite D call. The V end lost 0 bases, the J end lost 0 bases, and 8 bases lay between the germline ends. Per the germline V gene, CDR1 is SGHAT and CDR2 is FQNNGV. The CDR3 length is 15 residues. The CDR3 nucleotides read TGTGCCAGCAGCTTAGATAGTTCCATGAACACTGAAGCTTTCTTT. Residues: CASSLDSSMNTEAFF. Full variable domain (missing parts from reference TRBV11-2 and TRBJ1-1): EAGVAQSPRYKIIEKRQSVAFWCNPISGHATLYWYQQILGQGPKLLIQFQNNGVVDDSQLPKDRFSAERLKGVDSTLKIQPAKLEDSAVYLCASSLDSSMNTEAFFGQGTRLTVV.

V usage is TRBV2 and J usage is TRBJ2-7; 9 bases agree with TRBD1. This CDR3 region has 15 residues. Germline CDR1 SNHLY, CDR2 FYNNEI. With V trimmed by 6 bases and J by 3 bases, 9 bases remained unmatched. The CDR3 sequence: CASRYEPGQGYEQYF. In DNA form, the CDR3 reads TGTGCCAGCAGGTACGAACCGGGACAGGGCTACGAGCAGTACTTC.

V usage is TRBV6-4 and J usage is TRBJ1-1; unclear D gene. Germline V gene lookup returns CDR1 MRHNA and CDR2 SNTAGT. The germline V and J ends were trimmed by 5 bases and 3 bases, with 10 bases remaining between them. The CDR3 consists of 13 residues. The CDR3 DNA sequence: TGTGCCAGCAGTAAGCAAGTTCACACTGAAGCTTTCTTT. It encodes CASSKQVHTEAFF.

The gene calls are TRBV13 and TRBJ2-1; 16 nucleotides align to TRBD2. Unmatched junction bases numbered 16, after V lost 5 bases and J lost 9 bases. Germline CDR1 and CDR2: PRHDT and FYEKMQ (reference sequence). CDR3 size: 19 residues. In nucleotides, the CDR3 is TGTGCCAGCAGCCTAATGGGACTAGCGGGGGGGCGGATTGTCATTGAGCAGTTCTTC. Its protein is CASSLMGLAGGRIVIEQFF. The complete variable domain, with remaining parts taken from reference TRBV13 and TRBJ2-1, reads AAGVIQSPRHLIKEKRETATLKCYPIPRHDTVYWYQQGPGQDPQFLISFYEKMQSDKGSIPDRFSAQQFSDYHSELNMSSLELGDSALYFCASSLMGLAGGRIVIEQFFGPGTRLTVL.

As for this clone: Other DNA variants within this sample encode the same CDR3. The chain combines TRBV6-4 with TRBJ1-1; weak D call: TRBD1 (5 bases). V lost 0 bases and J 4 bases, leaving 9 bases between the germline ends. Per the germline V gene, CDR1 is MRHNA and CDR2 is SNTAGT. This CDR3 region has 14 residues. In nucleotides, the CDR3 is TGTGCCAGCAGTGACTCCTCAAGGGGCACTGAAGCTTTCTTT. It encodes CASSDSSRGTEAFF.

This clone is labeled as medium-sized. The rearrangement joins TRBV6-6 to TRBJ1-2, with TRBD1 as a possible D gene (5 bases). Trimming shortened V by 6 bases and J by 8 bases, and 13 bases separated the two germline ends. CDR3 length: 12 residues. Germline CDR1 reads MNHNY; CDR2 reads SVGAGI (reference sequence). The CDR3 loop is CASSLREEGYTF. As DNA, the CDR3 is TGTGCCAGCAGCCTCAGGGAGGAGGGCTACACCTTC.

The chain links TRBV4-3 to TRBJ2-7; TRBD1 might be the D (5 bases). The CDR3 is 13 amino acids. Looked up from germline, CDR1 is LGHNA and CDR2 is YSLEER. V dropped 5 bases and J dropped 6 bases, with 14 bases sitting between them. The CDR3, as DNA: TGCGCCAGCAGCTCGACAGTCAACGGCGAGCAGTACTTC. It is translated as CASSSTVNGEQYF.

The genes are TRBV30 and TRBJ1-2, with D perhaps TRBD1 (5 bases). The V gene lost 3 bases and the J gene lost 8 bases, with 7 bases spanning the gap. The CDR3 has 10 amino acids. Germline V gene data show CDR1 as GTSNPN and CDR2 as SVGIG (reference sequence). CDR3 region: CAWRKGGYTF. In DNA, the CDR3 is TGTGCCTGGAGAAAGGGGGGCTACACCTTC.

This clone was seen a single time. The V and J genes are TRBV6-1 and TRBJ2-7; the D gene is possibly TRBD1 (5 bases). The ends were cut back, 2 bases at V and 9 bases at J, with 23 bases in the middle. Looked up from germline, CDR1 is MNHNS and CDR2 is SASEGT. The CDR3 loop spans 16 amino acids. CDR3 sequence (DNA): TGTGCCAGCAGTGAAAGGGTAGTAGGGGTCGGCGGCGGGCAGTACTTC. Residues: CASSERVVGVGGGQYF.

V usage is TRBV4-3 and J usage is TRBJ2-3; 11 bases match TRBD2. Germline trimming cut 4 bases from V and 6 bases from J; bases unmatched to any gene: 6. The CDR3 sequence is 15 residues long. CDR1 and CDR2 from the germline V gene are LGHNA and YSLEER. This chain's CDR3 is CASSLSSGGSDTQYF. The CDR3 nucleotides are TGCGCCAGCAGCCTTTCTAGCGGGGGGTCCGATACGCAGTATTTT.

This rearrangement joins TRBV19 to TRBJ1-2, with D maybe TRBD1 (5 bases). Trimming removed 7 bases from V and 8 bases from J, with 11 bases in between. CDR3 length equals 11 residues. Germline CDR1 and CDR2: LNHDA and SQIVND (reference sequence). The CDR3: CASTGGNGYTF. The CDR3 bases are TGTGCCAGTACGGGGGGGAACGGCTACACCTTC.

As concerns this clone: The same CDR3 can be traced to other DNA sequences in this sample. The V call is TRBV29-1, the J call TRBJ1-6; the match to TRBD1 covers 7 bases. CDR1 is SQVTM, CDR2 ANQGSEA, per germline. The CDR3 loop spans 15 amino acids. The V gene end was trimmed by 7 bases and the J gene end by 0 bases; junction bases not matched to a gene: 6. This CDR3 reads CSARTGSSYNSPLHF. The CDR3 DNA follows: TGCAGCGCAAGGACAGGTAGCTCCTATAATTCACCCCTCCACTTT.

The chain combines TRBV5-1 with TRBJ1-1; D is perhaps TRBD1 (6 bases). Germline V gene data show CDR1 as SGHRS and CDR2 as YFSETQ. V gave up 0 bases and J gave up 1 base, with 7 bases separating them. CDR3 size: 14 residues. CDR3 protein: CASSLAGANTEAFF. The CDR3 DNA reads as TGCGCCAGCAGCTTGGCAGGGGCGAACACTGAAGCTTTCTTT.

This clone was recorded only once. V gene TRBV9 combines with J gene TRBJ1-4; 8 nucleotides align to TRBD1. After removal of 3 bases from V and 7 bases from J, the junction contained 8 bases not matched to a gene. The CDR3 length is 15 residues. The germline V gene encodes CDR1 SGDLS and CDR2 YYNGEE. In nucleotides, the CDR3 is TGTGCCAGCAGCGCCTCACAGGGGGGGGCTGAAAAACTGTTTTTT. This sequence encodes CASSASQGGAEKLFF.

This clone has more than one count but fewer than ten. The rearrangement joins TRBV6-1 to TRBJ2-1; 8 bases agree with TRBD1. V lost 8 bases and J lost 9; bases outside the gene matches: 12. The CDR3 runs to 14 residues. The germline CDR1 and CDR2 sequences are MNHNS and SASEGT. The CDR3 loop reads CASDGTGFASEQFF. The DNA of the CDR3 is TGTGCCAGCGATGGGACAGGCTTCGCCTCTGAGCAGTTCTTC.

The rearrangement uses TRBV5-4 and TRBJ2-2; no firm D call. The CDR3 runs 15 residues. Germline V gene lookup returns CDR1 SGHNT and CDR2 YYREEE (reference sequence). V lost 0 bases, J lost 0 bases, and 6 bases lay in between. CDR3 sequence reads: CASSLGTTNTGELFF. As DNA, the CDR3 is TGTGCCAGCAGCTTGGGCACTACGAACACCGGGGAGCTGTTTTTT.

Written as DNA, the CDR3 is TGTGCCATCCAAGCGGGGGGGCGGACCGGGGAGCTGTTTTTT. It translates to CAIQAGGRTGELFF. The rearrangement links TRBV28 to TRBJ2-2; 10 bases line up with TRBD2. Germline V gives CDR1 MDHEN, CDR2 SYDVKM. The J segment lost 5 bases and the V segment lost 10 bases, leaving 7 bases of the junction unmatched. The CDR3 loop spans 14 amino acids.

This chain joins TRBV5-4 and TRBJ1-1; weak D call: TRBD1 (5 bases). The germline V gene has CDR1 SGHNT and CDR2 YYREEE (reference sequence). The germline V and J ends were trimmed by 7 bases and 4 bases, with 11 bases remaining between them. CDR3 length equals 12 residues. CDR3 sequence (DNA): TGTGCCAGCGGGGGGGAATTCACTGAAGCTTTCTTT. This translates into CASGGEFTEAFF.

V is TRBV28 and J is TRBJ1-3; 10 bases are shared with TRBD1. The germline V gene has CDR1 MDHEN and CDR2 SYDVKM. CDR3 length: 14 residues. The J segment lost 4 bases and the V segment lost 5 bases, leaving 2 bases of the junction unmatched. CDR3 region: CASSPGQGGNTIYF. The CDR3 bases are TGTGCCAGCAGTCCGGGACAGGGGGGAAACACCATATATTTT.

The chain employs TRBV5-4 and TRBJ2-3, with 7 bases that match TRBD1. The CDR3 length is 15 residues. Germline values: CDR1 SGHNT, CDR2 YYREEE (reference sequence). After removal of 0 bases from V and 3 bases from J, the junction contained 4 bases not matched to a gene. The CDR3 nucleotides are TGTGCCAGCAGCTTGGAAGGGGGCTCAACAGATACGCAGTATTTT. Protein product: CASSLEGGSTDTQYF.

This clone has just a few counts. The chain links TRBV5-6 to TRBJ1-2; no clear D gene. V shed 0 bases and J shed 5 bases, with 11 bases lying between them. Germline V gives CDR1 SGHDT, CDR2 YYEEEE. This CDR3 has 14 amino acids. This CDR3 reads CASSLDTATYGYTF. The CDR3 region has the DNA TGTGCCAGCAGCTTGGATACAGCCACTTATGGCTACACCTTC.

This clone was counted only a few times. This sequence joins TRBV19 and TRBJ1-5, with 8 bases matching TRBD1. The germline V gene has CDR1 LNHDA and CDR2 SQIVND (reference sequence). J lost 1 base, V lost 5 bases, and 7 bases had no gene match. The CDR3 runs 16 residues. CDR3 sequence reads: CASSPRTGRSNQPQHF. CDR3 sequence (DNA): TGTGCCAGTAGTCCGCGGACAGGGCGAAGCAATCAGCCCCAGCATTTT.

This clone has a single count. The rearrangement joins TRBV5-1 to TRBJ2-1; 9 positions match TRBD2. There are 17 residues in the CDR3. Germline CDR1 and CDR2: SGHRS and YFSETQ. Trimming took 0 bases from V and 1 from J; bases not matched to a gene: 5. The chain's CDR3 is CASSLGAGGRSYNEQFF. CDR3 in DNA: TGCGCCAGCAGCTTGGGAGCGGGGGGTCGATCCTACAATGAGCAGTTCTTC. The full variable domain, with the rest looked up from reference TRBV5-1 and TRBJ2-1, is KAGVTQTPRYLIKTRGQQVTLSCSPISGHRSVSWYQQTPGQGLQFLFEYFSETQRNKGNFPGRFSGRQFSNSRSEMNVSTLELGDSALYLCASSLGAGGRSYNEQFFGPGTRLTVL.

This clone was found once. This rearrangement joins TRBV4-1 to TRBJ2-5; 7 nucleotides agree with TRBD2. V gave up 0 bases and J gave up 3 bases; unmatched junction bases: 10. The germline CDR1 and CDR2 sequences are MGHRA and YSYEKL. This CDR3 comprises 17 residues. The CDR3 coding sequence is TGCGCCAGCAGCCAAGATCGAGTAGCGGGTCCAGAAGAGACCCAGTACTTC. Encoded protein: CASSQDRVAGPEETQYF.